This T cell receptor beta chain was sequenced for a study of T cell responses to AZD1222 COVID-19 vaccine. The table lists this clone with a few counts. Method: immunoSEQ multiplex PCR; TCRdb's copy keeps in-frame clones and lacks some. In the table there are about 85,000 clones, around 90% of which are singletons. With V trimmed by 2 bases and J by 6 bases, 4 bases remained unmatched. CDR3 length equals 14 residues. Germline V CDR1 and CDR2: MNHEY, SVGEGT. V and J are TRBV6-2 or TRBV6-3 and TRBJ2-7; 10 nucleotides line up with TRBD1. Sequenced here: peripheral blood, sampled on day 0 of MenACWY control vaccination. This receptor was taken from an adult in good health. CDR3 nucleotides: TGTGCCAGCAGTTACAGGACAGGGGGACGCGAGCAGTACTTC. Translating it yields CASSYRTGGREQYF.